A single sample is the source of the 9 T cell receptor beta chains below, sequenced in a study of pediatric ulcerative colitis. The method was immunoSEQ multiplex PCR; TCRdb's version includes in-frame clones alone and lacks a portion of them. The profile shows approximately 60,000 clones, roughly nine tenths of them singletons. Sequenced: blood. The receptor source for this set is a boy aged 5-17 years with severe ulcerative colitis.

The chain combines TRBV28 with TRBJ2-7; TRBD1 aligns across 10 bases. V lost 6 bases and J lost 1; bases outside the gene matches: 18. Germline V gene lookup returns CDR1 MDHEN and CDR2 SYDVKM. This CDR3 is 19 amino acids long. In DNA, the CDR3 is TGTGCCAGCAGAAGCGACCGGGACAGGGGCCCCGCTGGGTCCTACGAGCAGTACTTC. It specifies CASRSDRDRGPAGSYEQYF.

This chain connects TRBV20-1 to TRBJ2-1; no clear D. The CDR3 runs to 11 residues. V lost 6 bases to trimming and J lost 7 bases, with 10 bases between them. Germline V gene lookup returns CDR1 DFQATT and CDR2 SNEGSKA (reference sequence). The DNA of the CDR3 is TGCAGTGCCCTTGGGAATAATGAGCAGTTCTTC. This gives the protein CSALGNNEQFF.

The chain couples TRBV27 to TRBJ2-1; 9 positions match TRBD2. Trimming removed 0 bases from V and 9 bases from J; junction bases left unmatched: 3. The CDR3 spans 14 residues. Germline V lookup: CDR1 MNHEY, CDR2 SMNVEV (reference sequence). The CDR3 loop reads CASSLSTSGVEQFF. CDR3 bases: TGTGCCAGCAGTTTATCGACTAGCGGAGTTGAGCAGTTCTTC.

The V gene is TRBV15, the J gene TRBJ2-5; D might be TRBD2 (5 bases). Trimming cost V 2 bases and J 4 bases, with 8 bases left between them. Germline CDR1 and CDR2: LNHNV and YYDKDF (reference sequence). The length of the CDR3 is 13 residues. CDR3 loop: CATSRPLAETQYF. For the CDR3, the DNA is TGTGCCACCAGCAGACCTCTAGCAGAGACCCAGTACTTC.

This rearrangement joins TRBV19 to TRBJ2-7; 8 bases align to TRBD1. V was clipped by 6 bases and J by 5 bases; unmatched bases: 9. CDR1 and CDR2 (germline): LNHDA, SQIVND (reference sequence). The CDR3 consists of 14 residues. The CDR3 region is CASSFGQGANEQYF. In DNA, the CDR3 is TGTGCCAGTAGCTTCGGGCAGGGGGCGAACGAGCAGTACTTC.

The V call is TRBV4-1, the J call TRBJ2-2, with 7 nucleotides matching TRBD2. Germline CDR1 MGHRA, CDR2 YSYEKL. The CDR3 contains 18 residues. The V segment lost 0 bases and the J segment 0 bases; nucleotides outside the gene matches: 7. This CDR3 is CASSQDYRDYANTGELFF. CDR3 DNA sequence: TGCGCCAGCAGCCAAGATTATAGGGACTACGCGAACACCGGGGAGCTGTTTTTT.

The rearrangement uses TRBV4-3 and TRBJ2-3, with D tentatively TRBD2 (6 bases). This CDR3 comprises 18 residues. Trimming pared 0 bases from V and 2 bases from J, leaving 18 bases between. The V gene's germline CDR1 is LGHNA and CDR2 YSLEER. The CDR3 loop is CASSQDLVGGPSTDTQYF. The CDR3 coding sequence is TGCGCCAGCAGCCAAGATCTGGTGGGAGGACCTTCCACAGATACGCAGTATTTT.

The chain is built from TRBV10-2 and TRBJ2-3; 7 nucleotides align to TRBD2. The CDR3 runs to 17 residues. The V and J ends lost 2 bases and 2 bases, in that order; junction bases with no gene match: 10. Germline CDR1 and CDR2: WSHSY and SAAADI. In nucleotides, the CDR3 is TGCGCCAGCAGTGAGCTGGCGGGAGACGGTTTCACAGATACGCAGTATTTT. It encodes CASSELAGDGFTDTQYF.

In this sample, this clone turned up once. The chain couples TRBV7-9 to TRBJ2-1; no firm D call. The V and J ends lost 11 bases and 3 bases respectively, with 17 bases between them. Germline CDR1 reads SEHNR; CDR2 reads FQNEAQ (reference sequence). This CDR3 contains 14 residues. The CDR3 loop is CACFDGTYYNEQFF. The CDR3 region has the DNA TGTGCCTGCTTCGACGGAACATACTACAATGAGCAGTTCTTC.